Listed here are 7 T cell receptor beta chains from one sample, sequenced in a study of early T cells in non-severe SARS-CoV-2 infection. TCRdb reanalysed the 5' RACE reads using MiXCR and keeps one entry per CDR3 protein. The repertoire consists of 40,000 to 55,000 distinct CDR3 sequences, with 23% occurring once and the leading ten covering around 5%. Specimen: whole blood, collected at baseline. Every receptor here comes from an adult who was a healthcare worker with PCR-confirmed SARS-CoV-2 infection or an uninfected control (not recorded which).

This clonotype came up a few times. The CDR3 reads CASSLEEETQYF. The DNA for the CDR3 is TGTGCCAGCAGCCTGGAAGAGGAGACCCAGTACTTC. The chain recombines TRBV3-1 with TRBJ2-5; D remains ambiguous. CDR1 LGHDT and CDR2 YNNKEL come from the germline V gene (reference sequence). This CDR3 region has 12 residues. Deletions cut 4 bases from V and 5 bases from J, with 8 bases between.

The CDR3 protein is CASSQFPSGGYNEQFF. Written as DNA, the CDR3 is TGTGCCAGCAGCCAATTCCCTAGCGGGGGGTACAATGAGCAGTTCTTC. The chain carries TRBV14 and TRBJ2-1, with 11 bases lining up with TRBD2. Germline CDR1 is SGHDN and CDR2 is FVKESK. The CDR3 loop spans 16 amino acids. Germline trimming cut 2 bases from V and 4 bases from J; bases unmatched to any gene: 4.

The chain carries TRBV3-1 and TRBJ2-4; no clear D gene. Germline CDR1 and CDR2: LGHDT and YNNKEL (reference sequence). The CDR3 is 17 amino acids. Trimming shortened V by 4 bases and J by 2 bases, and 18 bases separated the two germline ends. This CDR3 reads CASSPFSGAVSKNIQYF. CDR3 DNA sequence: TGTGCCAGCAGCCCGTTCTCCGGAGCAGTATCCAAAAACATTCAGTACTTC.

The genes are TRBV6-5 and TRBJ2-3; 12 bases line up with TRBD2. Germline V gene lookup returns CDR1 MNHEY and CDR2 SVGAGI. The CDR3 sequence is 15 residues long. The V gene end was trimmed by 5 bases and the J gene end by 2 bases; junction bases not matched to a gene: 2. CDR3 nucleotide sequence: TGTGCCAGCAGTACTAGCGGGGGGCTCACAGATACGCAGTATTTT. Translated: CASSTSGGLTDTQYF.

The chain links TRBV6-2 or TRBV6-3 to TRBJ1-2; D is possibly TRBD1 (5 bases). V dropped 4 bases and J dropped 4 bases, with 16 bases sitting between them. The CDR3 runs 15 residues. Germline V lookup: CDR1 MNHEY, CDR2 SVGEGT. The CDR3 coding sequence is TGTGCCAGCAGTTCTCCAGGGAGGTTCAGCTATGGCTACACCTTC. Amino acid sequence: CASSSPGRFSYGYTF.

CDR3 amino acids: CASSGWKNTGELFF. The CDR3 nucleotides are TGTGCCAGCAGCGGGTGGAAGAACACCGGGGAGCTGTTTTTT. J is TRBJ2-2 and V is TRBV2, with no clear D. This CDR3 spans 14 amino acids. V lost 6 bases and J lost 1, with 9 bases in between. CDR1 is SNHLY, CDR2 FYNNEI, per germline.

The chain carries TRBV11-3 and TRBJ2-7, with D unresolved. Trimming left V 1 base short and J 3 bases short, with 16 bases between. This CDR3 is 16 amino acids long. Germline CDR1 and CDR2: SGHNT and YENEEA. This chain's CDR3 is CASSLVVREPLYEQYF. CDR3 nucleotide sequence: TGTGCCAGCAGCTTAGTAGTCCGAGAACCTCTCTACGAGCAGTACTTC.